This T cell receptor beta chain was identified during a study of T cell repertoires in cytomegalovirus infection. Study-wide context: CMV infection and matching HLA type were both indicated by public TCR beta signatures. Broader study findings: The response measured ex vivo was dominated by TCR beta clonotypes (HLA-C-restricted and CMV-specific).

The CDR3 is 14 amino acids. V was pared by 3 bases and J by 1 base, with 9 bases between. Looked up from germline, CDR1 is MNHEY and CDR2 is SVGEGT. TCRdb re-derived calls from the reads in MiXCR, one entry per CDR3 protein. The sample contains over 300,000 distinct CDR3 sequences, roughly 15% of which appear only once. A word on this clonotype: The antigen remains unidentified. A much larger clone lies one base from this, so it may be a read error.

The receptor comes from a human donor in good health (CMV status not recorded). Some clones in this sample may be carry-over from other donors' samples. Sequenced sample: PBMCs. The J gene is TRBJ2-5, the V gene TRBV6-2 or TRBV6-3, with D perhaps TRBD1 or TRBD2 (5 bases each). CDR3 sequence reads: CASSYWGTQETQYF. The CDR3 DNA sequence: TGTGCCAGCAGTTATTGGGGGACCCAAGAGACCCAGTACTTC.